This T cell receptor (beta chain) was found in a study of T cells in Graves' hyperthyroidism and ophthalmopathy. Study-level results: Patients with ophthalmopathy were separated from those with stable hyperthyroidism by a 13 V-J model.

The CDR3 totals 14 residues. V shed 9 bases and J shed 5 bases, with 19 bases lying between them. The germline V gene encodes CDR1 SNHLY and CDR2 FYNNEI. TCR beta CDR3 region amplification was performed from RNA transcripts. HTBI primers were used for first-round RT-PCR of the TCR CDR3. TCRdb independently ran MiXCR on the multiplex PCR reads; one entry per CDR3 protein. The data contain hundreds of thousands of distinct CDR3 sequences, over 35% of them singletons. This clonotype was observed at least ten times. Antigen unknown. Sequenced material: blood. The rearrangement joins TRBV2 to TRBJ2-5, with D possibly being TRBD1 (5 bases). The receptor comes from a man aged 18 to 30 with Graves' hyperthyroidism. The CDR3 nucleotides are TGTGCCAGAAGCGCAACCAGGGTTCACGAGACCCAGTACTTC. Amino acids: CARSATRVHETQYF.